This TCR beta chain was captured by sequencing in a study of T cells in Graves' hyperthyroidism and ophthalmopathy. Of note for this clonotype: Antigen unknown.

This CDR3 has 19 residues. Germline V lookup: CDR1 LNHDA, CDR2 SQIVND (reference sequence). The trim removed 2 bases at V and 5 bases at J, leaving 17 bases unmatched. Researchers amplified the TCR beta CDR3 regions from RNA transcripts. The TCR CDR3 was amplified in a first-round RT-PCR using the HTBI primer set. TCRdb used MiXCR to reprocess the multiplex PCR reads, holding one entry per CDR3 protein. The sample carries fewer than 650,000 distinct CDR3 sequences, 13% to 15% recorded once. General study findings and limits: Researchers report that a 13 V-J model separated ophthalmopathy from stable hyperthyroidism.

The TCR was taken from a woman in her forties with Graves' hyperthyroidism. The rearrangement uses TRBV19 and TRBJ2-3; 9 nucleotides align to TRBD2. Specimen: blood. CDR3 sequence (DNA): TGTGCCAGTAGTATATATATTGGACTAGCGAGAGGAGGAAAAGATACGCAGTATTTT. Protein product: CASSIYIGLARGGKDTQYF.